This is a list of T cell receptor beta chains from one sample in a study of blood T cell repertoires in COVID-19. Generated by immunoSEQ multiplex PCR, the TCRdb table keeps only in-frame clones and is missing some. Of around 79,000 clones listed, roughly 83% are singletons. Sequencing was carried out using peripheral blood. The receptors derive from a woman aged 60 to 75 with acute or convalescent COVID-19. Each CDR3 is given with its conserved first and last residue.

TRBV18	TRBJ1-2	CASSPNVDSFGYGYTF
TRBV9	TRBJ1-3	CASSVGLSSSGNTIYF
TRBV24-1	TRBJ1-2	CATSDMDRARGYTF
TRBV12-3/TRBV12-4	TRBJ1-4	CASGEGYEKLFF
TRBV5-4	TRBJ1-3	CASSAGPDSSGNTIYF
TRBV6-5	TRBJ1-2	CASSYSGGEGYTF
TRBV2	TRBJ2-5	CASSGVQGRKETQYF
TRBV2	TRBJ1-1	CASSADRNTEAFF
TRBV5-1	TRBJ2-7	CASSLGQGQNEQYF
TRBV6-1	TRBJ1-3	CASSEWRNTIYF
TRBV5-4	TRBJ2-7	CASSLRRGGPYEQYF
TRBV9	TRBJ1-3	CASSPRLISGNTIYF
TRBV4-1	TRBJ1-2	CASSPQGFTGYTF
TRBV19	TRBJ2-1	CASTLAGPNYNEQFF
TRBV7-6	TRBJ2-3	CASSLRQGGSSTDTQYF
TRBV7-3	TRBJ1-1	CASSLEGASEAFF
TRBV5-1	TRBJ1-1	CASSPDSVRAFF
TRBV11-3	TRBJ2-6	CASSLRSWARPSGANVLTF
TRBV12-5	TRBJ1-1	CASGLHEDTEAFF
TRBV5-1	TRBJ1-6	CASSLLSPRDSPLHF
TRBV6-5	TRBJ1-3	CASSSRGIDTIYF
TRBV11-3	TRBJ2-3	CASSRGEEGAPPTDTQYF
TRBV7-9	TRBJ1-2	CASSRDRVGSYTF
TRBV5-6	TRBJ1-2	CASRSTGTIGYGYTF
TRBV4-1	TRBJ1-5	CASSQQGGAGQPQHF
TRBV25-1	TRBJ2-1	CASSGLGGRYNEQFF
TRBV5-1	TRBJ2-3	CASSPSGGARDTQYF
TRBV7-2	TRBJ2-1	CASSLAGLNSYNEQFF
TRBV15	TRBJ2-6	CATSRDQLANGANVLTF
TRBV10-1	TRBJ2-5	CASINRDRKYQETQYF
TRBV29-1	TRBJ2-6	CSIRGDGANVLTF
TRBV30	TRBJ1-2	CAWSFSRGYGYTF
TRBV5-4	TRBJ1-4	CASSLGQGTTNEKLFF
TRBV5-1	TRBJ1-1	CASSRGQNTEAFF
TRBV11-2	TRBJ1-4	CASSLEWGGKLFF
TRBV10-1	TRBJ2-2	CASSESRTGELFF
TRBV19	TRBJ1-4	CASRGTTGPNEKLFF
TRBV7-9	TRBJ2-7	CASSLGLFDEQYF